This T cell receptor (beta chain) was retrieved from a study of blood T cell repertoires in COVID-19 (dated by TCRdb to about 2020). Study-level background: The collaborator samples originated in the United States, Italy and Spain and spanned the acute and convalescent phases of COVID-19. A de-identified subject ID, COVID-19 status, age in years and sex were almost always included in the sample metadata. The repertoires were released in a freely available public database intended as a resource for research on the immune response to SARS-CoV-2. HLA class I and class II types, where available, came from metadata supplied by the sample provider rather than from assay-based typing. The dataset comprised deeply sampled blood TCRbeta repertoires from subjects exposed to, actively infected with, or recovered from COVID-19. The material from the prospective study consisted of cDNA or gDNA derived from T cells, B-cell-depleted T cells, or PBMCs. The samples were drawn from the first 160 participants of the ongoing ImmuneRACE study and from under 1,500 subjects provided by 6 global collaborators. Findings and caveats that apply to the study as a whole: Clinical and demographic metadata were provided uncurated, with the amount varying by source and participant.

CDR1 and CDR2 are drawn from the germline V gene: SGHTA, FQGNSA. V lost 6 bases and J lost 0 bases; the stretch between them is 11 bases long. Including cysteine and phenylalanine, the CDR3 has 14 amino acids. Only the CDR3 region is kept as DNA, spanning 42 bases read in frame from base 1. The collaborating institutions used their own protocols to collect whole blood in K2EDTA tubes. For TCRbeta analysis, collaborators shipped samples in one of three forms: frozen whole blood, isolated PBMCs, or DNA extracted from either of those sample types. TCRbeta CDR3 regions were amplified from genomic DNA using the immunoSEQ Assay, a bias-controlled multiplex PCR. The original pipeline was this. Within the assay, amplification of reference gene primers was used to estimate how many nucleated cells each sample contained. Sequence reads were collapsed and filtered to measure the absolute abundance of every unique TCRbeta CDR3 rearrangement. For each sample, productive Simpson clonality was calculated as the square root of Simpson's diversity index across productive rearrangements. Sourced from immuneACCESS, this table was stored by TCRdb with only in-frame sequences that have V and J called. A share of the clones is absent; for the studies checked, an unresolved V gene accounts for under half, and the remainder has no known explanation. V, J and clone size were drawn from that table, and D and trimming were deduced from the DNA. The sample includes some 83,000 clones, with around 88% observed a single time. Over 0.45% of the sample goes to the ten largest clones.

Points on this clone: This clone's antigen is unknown. Qualities for individual bases were not recorded, and no much larger clone is one base off.

The chain was built from TRBV7-2 and TRBJ1-1; the D gene is not confidently resolved. This clonotype originated in a man aged 60 to 75 with acute or convalescent COVID-19. Input material: peripheral blood. The CDR3 region has the sequence CASRLTEMNTEAFF. The nucleotide sequence reads as follows: TGTGCCAGCAGACTTACAGAGATGAACACTGAAGCTTTCTTT.